This T cell receptor (beta chain) was profiled in a study of technical replicates of blood from several donors. TCRdb's copy holds only in-frame clones and misses some; the assay was immunoSEQ multiplex PCR. The top ten hold about 5% of the sample, which has about 80,000 clones, around 85% seen once. CDR1 is SGHRS and CDR2 is YFSETQ in the germline V gene. The CDR3 has 15 amino acids. The V gene lost 4 bases and the J gene lost 2 bases, with 13 bases spanning the gap. V gene TRBV5-1 combines with J gene TRBJ2-1; D is possibly TRBD2 (5 bases). This clonotype originated in a human donor in good health. Some clones in this sample may be carry-over from other donors' samples. The specimen was PBMCs. CDR3 amino acids: CASSVDGKPYNEQFF. The CDR3 DNA reads TGCGCCAGCAGCGTCGACGGGAAGCCCTACAATGAGCAGTTCTTC.